This T cell receptor (beta chain) was sequenced in a study of response to subunit inactivated influenza vaccine. Findings and caveats of the study: The authors suggested that every seasonal influenza vaccination recruits few new T cells.

TCRdb used MiXCR to reprocess the RT-PCR reads, holding one entry per CDR3 protein. The sample lists under 200,000 distinct CDR3 sequences; about 10% were seen once. This clonotype was seen at least ten times. Antigen specificity is unknown. V was clipped by 6 bases and J by 8 bases, with 17 bases between them. There are 14 residues in the CDR3. Sample: CD8+ T cells sorted from PBMCs, taken approximately 25 months after vaccination. This sequence joins TRBV12-3 or TRBV12-4 and TRBJ2-1; D may be TRBD1 (7 bases). The receptor was isolated from a man in his fifties or sixties who received an inactivated influenza vaccine. The CDR3 DNA reads as TGTGCCAGCAGCCCTTCGGGCAGGGGGGATGAGCAGTTCTTC. The encoded protein is CASSPSGRGDEQFF.